This T cell receptor (beta chain) is drawn from a study of blood T cell repertoires in COVID-19. Study in general: Acute-phase and convalescent COVID-19 samples originated in the United States, Italy and Spain. The analysed material was cDNA or gDNA that came from T cells, B-cell-depleted T cells, or PBMCs.

Researchers sorted participants into cohorts using their self-reported clinical history. Before they entered the study, exposed participants had met a COVID-19 case within 2 weeks. The data were produced by immunoSEQ multiplex PCR, yet TCRdb's version contains in-frame clones alone and is incomplete. This table holds 350,000 to 450,000 clones, approximately 90% found once. CDR3 length: 13 amino acids. Trimming took 5 bases from V and 11 from J, leaving 16 bases between them. This TCR was recovered from a woman between 35 and 50 years old who had been exposed to COVID-19. The sequenced sample consisted of PBMCs or T cells enriched from blood (not recorded which). The rearrangement joins TRBV12-3 or TRBV12-4 to TRBJ2-1, with D possibly being TRBD1 (5 bases). CDR3: CASSPPQVSQQFF. The CDR3 DNA reads as TGTGCCAGCAGTCCGCCACAGGTTAGTCAGCAGTTCTTC.